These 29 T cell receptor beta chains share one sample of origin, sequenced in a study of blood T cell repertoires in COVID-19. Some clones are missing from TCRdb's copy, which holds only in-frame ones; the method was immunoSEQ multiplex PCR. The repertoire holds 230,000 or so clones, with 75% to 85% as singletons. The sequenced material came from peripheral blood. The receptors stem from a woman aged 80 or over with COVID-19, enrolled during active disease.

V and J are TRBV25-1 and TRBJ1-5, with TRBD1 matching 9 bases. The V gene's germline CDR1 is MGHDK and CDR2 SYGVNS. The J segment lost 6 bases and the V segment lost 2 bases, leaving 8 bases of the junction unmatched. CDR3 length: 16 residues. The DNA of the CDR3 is TGTGCCAGCAGTGAAACTGGGACAGGGATTGGTCAGCCCCAGCATTTT. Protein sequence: CASSETGTGIGQPQHF.

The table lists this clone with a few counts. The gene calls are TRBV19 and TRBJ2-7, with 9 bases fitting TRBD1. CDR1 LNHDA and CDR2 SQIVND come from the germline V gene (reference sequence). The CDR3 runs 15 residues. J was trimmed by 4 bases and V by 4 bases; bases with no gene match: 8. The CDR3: CASSTSGTGTYEQYF. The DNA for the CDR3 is TGTGCCAGTAGTACTTCCGGGACAGGGACATACGAGCAGTACTTC.

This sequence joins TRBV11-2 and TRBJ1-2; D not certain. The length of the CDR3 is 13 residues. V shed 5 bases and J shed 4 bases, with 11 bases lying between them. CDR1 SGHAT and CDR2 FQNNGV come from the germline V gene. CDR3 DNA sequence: TGTGCCAGCAGCAGAGCGCTGGGCTATGGCTACACCTTC. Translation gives CASSRALGYGYTF.

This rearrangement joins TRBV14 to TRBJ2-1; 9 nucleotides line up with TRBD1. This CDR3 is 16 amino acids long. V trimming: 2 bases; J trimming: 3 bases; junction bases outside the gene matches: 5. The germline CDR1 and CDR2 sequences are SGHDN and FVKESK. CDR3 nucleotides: TGTGCCAGCAGCCAATTCCGACAGGGGGACTACAATGAGCAGTTCTTC. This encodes CASSQFRQGDYNEQFF.

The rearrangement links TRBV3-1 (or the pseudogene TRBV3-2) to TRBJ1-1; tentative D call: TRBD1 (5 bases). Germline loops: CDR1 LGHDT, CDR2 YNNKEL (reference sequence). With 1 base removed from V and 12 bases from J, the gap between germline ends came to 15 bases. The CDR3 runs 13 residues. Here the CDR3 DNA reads TGTGCCAGCAGCCAAGGTCGGATCCAGGGAACTTTCTTT. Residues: CASSQGRIQGTFF.

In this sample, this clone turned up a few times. CDR3 bases: TGTGCCAGCAGCTTAGGACGACAGTCTTACGAGCAGTACTTC. It encodes CASSLGRQSYEQYF. The chain links TRBV11-2 to TRBJ2-7, with D perhaps matching TRBD1 (5 bases). CDR1 SGHAT and CDR2 FQNNGV come from the germline V gene. The CDR3 contains 14 residues. The V gene lost 1 base and the J gene lost 4 bases, with 11 bases spanning the gap.

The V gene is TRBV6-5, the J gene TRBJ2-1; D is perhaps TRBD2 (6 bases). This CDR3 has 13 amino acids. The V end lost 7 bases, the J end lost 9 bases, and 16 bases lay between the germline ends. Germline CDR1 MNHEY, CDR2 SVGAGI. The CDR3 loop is CASNKGSGLEQFF. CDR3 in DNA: TGTGCCAGCAACAAGGGGAGCGGGCTTGAGCAGTTCTTC.

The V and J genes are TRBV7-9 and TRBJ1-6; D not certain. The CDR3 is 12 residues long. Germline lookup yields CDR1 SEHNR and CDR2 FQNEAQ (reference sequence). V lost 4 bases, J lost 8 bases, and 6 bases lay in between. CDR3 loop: CASSYTDSPLHF. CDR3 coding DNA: TGTGCCAGCAGCTACACCGATTCACCCCTCCACTTT.

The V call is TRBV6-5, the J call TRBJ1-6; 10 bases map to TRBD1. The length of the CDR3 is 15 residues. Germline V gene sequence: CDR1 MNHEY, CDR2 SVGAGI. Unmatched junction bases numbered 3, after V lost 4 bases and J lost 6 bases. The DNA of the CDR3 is TGTGCCAGCAGTTCCAGGACAGGGGGTAATTCACCCCTCCACTTT. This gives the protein CASSSRTGGNSPLHF.

CDR3 amino acids: CASSLVGQGAENEQFF. In DNA form, the CDR3 reads TGTGCCAGCAGCTTGGTGGGACAGGGGGCAGAGAATGAGCAGTTCTTC. The chain joins TRBV5-4 to TRBJ2-1; TRBD1 agrees at 12 bases. Germline CDR1 reads SGHNT; CDR2 reads YYREEE (reference sequence). V gave up 0 bases and J gave up 7 bases; unmatched junction bases: 5. CDR3 length: 16 amino acids.

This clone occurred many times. The CDR3 protein is CASSHSGQASYEQYF. The CDR3 nucleotides are TGTGCCAGCTCACATTCGGGACAGGCTTCCTACGAGCAGTACTTC. J is TRBJ2-7 and V is TRBV18; TRBD1 matches at 8 bases. The V gene's germline CDR1 is KGHSH and CDR2 LQKENI. The junction had 6 bases not matched to a gene; V was cut back by 4 bases and J by 1 base. The CDR3 has 15 amino acids.

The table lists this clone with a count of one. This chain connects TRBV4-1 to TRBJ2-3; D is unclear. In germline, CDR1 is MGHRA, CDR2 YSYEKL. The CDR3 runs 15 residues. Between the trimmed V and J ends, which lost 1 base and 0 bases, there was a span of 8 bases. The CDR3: CASSQAALSTDTQYF. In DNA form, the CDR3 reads TGCGCCAGCAGCCAAGCTGCGCTGAGCACAGATACGCAGTATTTT.

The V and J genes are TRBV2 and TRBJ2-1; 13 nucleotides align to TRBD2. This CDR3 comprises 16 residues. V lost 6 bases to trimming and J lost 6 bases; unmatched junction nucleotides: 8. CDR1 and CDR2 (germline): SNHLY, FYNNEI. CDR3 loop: CASRGGLAGPGNEQFF. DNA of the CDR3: TGTGCCAGCAGGGGGGGACTAGCGGGGCCGGGCAATGAGCAGTTCTTC.

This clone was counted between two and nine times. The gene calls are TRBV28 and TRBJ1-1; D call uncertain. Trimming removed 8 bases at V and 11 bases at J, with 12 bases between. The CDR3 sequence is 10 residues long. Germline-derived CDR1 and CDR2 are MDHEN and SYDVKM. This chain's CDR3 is CASDSVFAFF. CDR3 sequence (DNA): TGTGCCAGCGACTCGGTTTTTGCTTTCTTT.

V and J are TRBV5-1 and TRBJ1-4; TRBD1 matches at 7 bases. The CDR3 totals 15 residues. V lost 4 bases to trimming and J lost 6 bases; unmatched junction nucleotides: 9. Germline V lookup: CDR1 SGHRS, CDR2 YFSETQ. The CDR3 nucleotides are TGCGCCAGCAGCCCCGGTCGACAGGGAGATGAAAAACTGTTTTTT. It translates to CASSPGRQGDEKLFF.

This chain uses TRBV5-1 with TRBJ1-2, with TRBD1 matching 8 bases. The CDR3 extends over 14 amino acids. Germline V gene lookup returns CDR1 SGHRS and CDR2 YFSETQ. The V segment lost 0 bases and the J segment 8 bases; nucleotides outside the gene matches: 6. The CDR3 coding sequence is TGCGCCAGCAGCTTGGCCGACAGGGGCCAAGGCTACACCTTC. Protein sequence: CASSLADRGQGYTF.

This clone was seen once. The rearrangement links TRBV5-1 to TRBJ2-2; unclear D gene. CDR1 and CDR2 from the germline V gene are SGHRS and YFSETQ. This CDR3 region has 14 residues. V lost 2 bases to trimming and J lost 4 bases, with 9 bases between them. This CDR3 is CASSFIPSTGELFF. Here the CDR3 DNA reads TGCGCCAGCAGCTTTATTCCCAGCACCGGGGAGCTGTTTTTT.

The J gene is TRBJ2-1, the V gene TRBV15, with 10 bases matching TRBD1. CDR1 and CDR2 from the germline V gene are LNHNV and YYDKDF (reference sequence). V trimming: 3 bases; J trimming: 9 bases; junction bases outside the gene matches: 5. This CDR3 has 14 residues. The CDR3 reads CATSRSGQGSEQFF. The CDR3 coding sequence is TGTGCCACCAGCAGGTCGGGACAGGGGAGTGAGCAGTTCTTC. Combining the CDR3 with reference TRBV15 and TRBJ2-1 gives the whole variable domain DAMVIQNPRYQVTQFGKPVTLSCSQTLNHNVMYWYQQKSSQAPKLLFHYYDKDFNNEADTPDNFQSRRPNTSFCFLDIRSPGLGDTAMYLCATSRSGQGSEQFFGPGTRLTVL.

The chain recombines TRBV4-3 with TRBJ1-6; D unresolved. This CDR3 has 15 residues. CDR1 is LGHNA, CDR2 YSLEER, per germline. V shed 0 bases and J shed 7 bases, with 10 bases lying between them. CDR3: CASSQEVIGNSPLHF. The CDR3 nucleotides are TGCGCCAGCAGCCAAGAGGTAATCGGGAATTCACCCCTCCACTTT.

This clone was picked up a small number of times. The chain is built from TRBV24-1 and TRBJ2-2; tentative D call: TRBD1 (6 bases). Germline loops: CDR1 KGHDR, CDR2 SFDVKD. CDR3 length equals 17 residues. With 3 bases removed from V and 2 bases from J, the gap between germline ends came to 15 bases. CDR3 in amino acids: CATSDPRGPSNTGELFF. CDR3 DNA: TGTGCCACCAGTGATCCCAGGGGACCAAGTAACACCGGGGAGCTGTTTTTT.

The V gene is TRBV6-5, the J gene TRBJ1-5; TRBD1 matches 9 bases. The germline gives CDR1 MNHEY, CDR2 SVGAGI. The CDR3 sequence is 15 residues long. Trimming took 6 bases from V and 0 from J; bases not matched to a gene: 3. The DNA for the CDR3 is TGTGCCAGCAGGGGGGACAGGGTTAGCAATCAGCCCCAGCATTTT. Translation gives CASRGDRVSNQPQHF.

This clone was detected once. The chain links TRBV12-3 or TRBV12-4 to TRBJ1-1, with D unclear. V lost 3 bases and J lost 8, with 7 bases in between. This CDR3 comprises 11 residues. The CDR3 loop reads CASSFRGEAFF. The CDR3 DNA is TGTGCCAGCAGTTTCAGAGGGGAAGCTTTCTTT.

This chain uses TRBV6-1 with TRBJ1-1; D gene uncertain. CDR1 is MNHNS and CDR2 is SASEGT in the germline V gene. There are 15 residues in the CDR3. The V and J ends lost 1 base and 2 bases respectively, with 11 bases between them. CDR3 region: CASSEGLLPNTEAFF. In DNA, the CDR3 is TGTGCCAGCAGTGAAGGGCTCCTCCCAAACACTGAAGCTTTCTTT.

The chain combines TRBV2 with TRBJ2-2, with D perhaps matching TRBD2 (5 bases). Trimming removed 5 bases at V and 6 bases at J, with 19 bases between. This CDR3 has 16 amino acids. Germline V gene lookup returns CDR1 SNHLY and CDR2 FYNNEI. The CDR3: CASSPGVGIRSGELFF. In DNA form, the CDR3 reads TGTGCCAGCAGTCCCGGGGTAGGGATAAGGTCCGGGGAGCTGTTTTTT.

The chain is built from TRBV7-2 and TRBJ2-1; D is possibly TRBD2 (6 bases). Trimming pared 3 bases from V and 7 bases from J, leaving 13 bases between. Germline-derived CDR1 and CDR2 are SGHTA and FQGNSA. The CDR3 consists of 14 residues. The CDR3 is CASSFGFRGNEQFF. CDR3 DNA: TGTGCCAGCAGCTTTGGGTTCCGGGGGAATGAGCAGTTCTTC.

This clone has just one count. Here the CDR3 DNA reads TGTGCCAGCAGCCTGGACAGGGGGCGAGGGGGCTACACCTTC. This encodes CASSLDRGRGGYTF. V and J are TRBV3-1 (or the pseudogene TRBV3-2) and TRBJ1-2; 11 bases are a match to TRBD1. The V gene end was trimmed by 4 bases and the J gene end by 8 bases; junction bases not matched to a gene: 6. Germline values: CDR1 LGHDT, CDR2 YNNKEL (reference sequence). The CDR3 contains 14 residues.

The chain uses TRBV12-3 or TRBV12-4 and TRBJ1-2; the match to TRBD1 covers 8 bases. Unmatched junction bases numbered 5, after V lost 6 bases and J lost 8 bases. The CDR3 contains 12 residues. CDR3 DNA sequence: TGTGCCAGCAGACCCGGGACAGGCGGCTACACCTTC. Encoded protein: CASRPGTGGYTF.

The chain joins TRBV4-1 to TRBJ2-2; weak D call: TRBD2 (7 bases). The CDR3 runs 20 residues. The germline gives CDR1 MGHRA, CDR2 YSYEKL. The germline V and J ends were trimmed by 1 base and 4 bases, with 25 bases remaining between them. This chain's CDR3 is CASSQAFGWFGGGSTGELFF. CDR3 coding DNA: TGCGCCAGCAGCCAAGCATTTGGTTGGTTTGGCGGGGGCTCCACCGGGGAGCTGTTTTTT.

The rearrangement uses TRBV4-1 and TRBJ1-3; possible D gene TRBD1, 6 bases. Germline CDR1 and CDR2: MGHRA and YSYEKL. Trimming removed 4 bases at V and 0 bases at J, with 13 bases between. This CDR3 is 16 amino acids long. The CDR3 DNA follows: TGCGCCAGCAGCCCGATGGACAGAAGCTCTGGAAACACCATATATTTT. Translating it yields CASSPMDRSSGNTIYF.